This passage covers 9 T cell receptor beta chains from one sample sequenced in a study of CD8 T cells in ankylosing spondylitis. Study findings and constraints: Made up of fewer than ten highly homologous variants, a TCR beta motif appeared characteristic of ankylosing spondylitis blood.

Their cognate antigens are unknown. TCRdb re-called the 5' RACE reads with MiXCR, one entry per CDR3 protein. The top ten hold 0.51% of the sample, which has hundreds of thousands of distinct CDR3 sequences, approximately 12% seen once. The specimen sequenced was blood, either unsorted or a sorted T cell fraction (not recorded which). These receptors were taken from a male donor with ankylosing spondylitis.

The V gene is TRBV5-4, the J gene TRBJ1-2; D gene uncertain. Looked up from germline, CDR1 is SGHNT and CDR2 is YYREEE (reference sequence). The V end lost 2 bases, the J end lost 2 bases, and 4 bases lay between the germline ends. The CDR3 is 12 residues long. DNA for the CDR3: TGTGCCAGCAGCTTCCCCAACTATGGCTACACCTTC. Translating gives CASSFPNYGYTF.

The V and J genes are TRBV10-3 and TRBJ1-6; D gene uncertain. This CDR3 region has 12 residues. The germline gives CDR1 ENHRY, CDR2 SYGVKD. Trimming stripped 4 bases from V and 9 bases from J, with 7 bases between. CDR3 sequence reads: CAISVGSSPLHF. The CDR3 region has the DNA TGTGCCATCAGTGTCGGGAGTTCACCCCTCCACTTT.

Only a few counts were recorded for this clonotype. The junction departs from germline at one end; a sequencing error may be responsible. The chain has TRBV20-1 and TRBJ2-7; tentative D call: TRBD1 (5 bases). The CDR3 covers 14 residues. From germline, CDR1 is DFQATT and CDR2 SNEGSKA (reference sequence). CDR3 residues: CSARDRQTSDEQYF. CDR3 DNA: TGCAGTGCTAGAGATAGACAGACCTCCGACGAGCAGTACTTC.

This clonotype showed up just a few times. The V and J genes are TRBV7-2 and TRBJ2-1; D is perhaps TRBD1 (5 bases). This CDR3 has 15 residues. Deletions cut 4 bases from V and 4 bases from J, with 14 bases between. Germline V gene sequence: CDR1 SGHTA, CDR2 FQGNSA. The CDR3 nucleotides read TGTGCCAGCAGCTCAGGGCCACTACAATACAATGAGCAGTTCTTC. Protein: CASSSGPLQYNEQFF.

Worth noting for this clonotype: Possible read error: a much larger clone is one base away. The conserved final phenylalanine or tryptophan is absent from the CDR3, which likely points to a read error. The genes are TRBV12-3 or TRBV12-4 and TRBJ2-3; D not resolved. V lost 3 bases, J lost 2 bases, and 9 bases lay in between. CDR3 length equals 14 residues. CDR3 in amino acids: CASSFAKFTDTQYV. The CDR3 nucleotides read TGTGCCAGCAGTTTCGCAAAGTTCACAGATACGCAGTATGTT.

V usage is TRBV27 and J usage is TRBJ1-6, with D unclear. This CDR3 region has 13 residues. Trimming took 2 bases from V and 9 from J, leaving 8 bases between them. CDR1 is MNHEY, CDR2 SMNVEV, per germline (reference sequence). CDR3 amino acids: CASSLKVGSPLHF. DNA for the CDR3: TGTGCCAGCAGTTTAAAAGTTGGTTCACCCCTCCACTTT.

This clonotype was seen at least ten times. CDR3 nucleotides: TGTGCCAGCAGCTTATGGACAGGCTCTGGAAACACCATATATTTT. Protein sequence: CASSLWTGSGNTIYF. The rearrangement uses TRBV7-2 and TRBJ1-3; 7 bases are a match to TRBD1. J lost 0 bases, V lost 2 bases, and 1 base had no gene match. CDR1 is SGHTA, CDR2 FQGNSA, per germline. The CDR3 is 15 residues long.

In its sample, this clonotype was seen a few times. The J gene is TRBJ2-3, the V gene TRBV27; 10 bases are shared with TRBD2. The CDR3 length is 16 residues. Germline V gene lookup returns CDR1 MNHEY and CDR2 SMNVEV (reference sequence). The ends lost 1 base at V and 4 bases at J; junction bases unmatched: 5. CDR3 loop: CASSLWSSGSADTQYF. CDR3 nucleotide sequence: TGTGCCAGCAGTTTATGGTCTAGCGGGAGTGCAGATACGCAGTATTTT.

The genes are TRBV6-1 and TRBJ1-6; no clear D gene. The germline V gene encodes CDR1 MNHNS and CDR2 SASEGT. Trimming pared 6 bases from V and 6 bases from J, leaving 15 bases between. This CDR3 region has 15 residues. The CDR3 DNA sequence: TGTGCCAGCAGCCCGACTACCCGATCTAATTCACCCCTCCACTTT. It is translated as CASSPTTRSNSPLHF.